Shown below are 5 T cell receptor beta chains from a single sample sequenced in a study of blood T cell repertoires in COVID-19. The method was immunoSEQ multiplex PCR; TCRdb's version includes in-frame clones alone and lacks a portion of them. This sample yields more than 150,000 clones, of which roughly 82% are seen a single time; roughly 5.1% belongs to the top ten. The sample taken for sequencing was peripheral blood. All receptors come from a woman in her twenties or thirties with acute or convalescent COVID-19.

A single count supports this clone. V usage is TRBV5-1 and J usage is TRBJ2-2, with 10 bases that match TRBD2. Germline CDR1 reads SGHRS; CDR2 reads YFSETQ. The CDR3 consists of 16 residues. The V segment lost 2 bases and the J segment 6 bases; nucleotides outside the gene matches: 7. The CDR3 reads CASSFASGRIPGELFF. The CDR3 DNA is TGCGCCAGCAGCTTTGCTAGCGGGAGAATTCCCGGGGAGCTGTTTTTT.

This rearrangement joins TRBV10-1 to TRBJ2-5; D gene unclear. The V gene's germline CDR1 is WNHNN and CDR2 SYGVQD (reference sequence). The V gene lost 3 bases and the J gene lost 1 base, with 9 bases spanning the gap. The CDR3 covers 14 residues. CDR3 amino acids: CASSEGTAQETQYF. DNA of the CDR3: TGCGCCAGCAGTGAAGGTACAGCCCAAGAGACCCAGTACTTC.

CDR3 region: CASSYGGGDPLEETQYF. Written as DNA, the CDR3 is TGTGCCAGCAGTTACGGCGGGGGCGATCCCCTAGAAGAGACCCAGTACTTC. The chain is built from TRBV6-2 or TRBV6-3 and TRBJ2-5; D perhaps matches TRBD2 (7 bases). Trimming left V 2 bases short and J 3 bases short, with 19 bases between. CDR3 length: 17 residues. The germline V gene has CDR1 MNHEY and CDR2 SVGEGT.

The rearrangement uses TRBV5-1 and TRBJ2-2; D perhaps matches TRBD2 (7 bases). Germline V gives CDR1 SGHRS, CDR2 YFSETQ. V gave up 4 bases and J gave up 4 bases, with 17 bases separating them. The CDR3 covers 16 residues. The CDR3 bases are TGCGCCAGCAGCCCCGCCCGGGGGGCGGCCACCGGGGAGCTGTTTTTT. It codes for CASSPARGAATGELFF.

The rearrangement uses TRBV12-5 and TRBJ2-3; no definite D call. The CDR3 has 14 residues. Germline CDR1 reads LGHNT; CDR2 reads FRNRAP. Trimming left V 1 base short and J 5 bases short, with 10 bases between. The CDR3: CASGLDHRLDTQYF. In DNA form, the CDR3 reads TGTGCTAGTGGTTTGGATCACCGGTTAGATACGCAGTATTTT.